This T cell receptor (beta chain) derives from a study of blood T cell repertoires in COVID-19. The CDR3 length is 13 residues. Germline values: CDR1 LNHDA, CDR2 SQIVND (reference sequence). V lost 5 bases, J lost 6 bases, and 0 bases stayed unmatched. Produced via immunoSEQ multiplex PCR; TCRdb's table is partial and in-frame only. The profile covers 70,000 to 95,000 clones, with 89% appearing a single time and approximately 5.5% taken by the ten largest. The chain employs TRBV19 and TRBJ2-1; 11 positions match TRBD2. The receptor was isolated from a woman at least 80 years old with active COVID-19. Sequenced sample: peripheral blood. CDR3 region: CASSLAGGNEQFF. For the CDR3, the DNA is TGTGCCAGTAGTCTAGCGGGAGGCAATGAGCAGTTCTTC.